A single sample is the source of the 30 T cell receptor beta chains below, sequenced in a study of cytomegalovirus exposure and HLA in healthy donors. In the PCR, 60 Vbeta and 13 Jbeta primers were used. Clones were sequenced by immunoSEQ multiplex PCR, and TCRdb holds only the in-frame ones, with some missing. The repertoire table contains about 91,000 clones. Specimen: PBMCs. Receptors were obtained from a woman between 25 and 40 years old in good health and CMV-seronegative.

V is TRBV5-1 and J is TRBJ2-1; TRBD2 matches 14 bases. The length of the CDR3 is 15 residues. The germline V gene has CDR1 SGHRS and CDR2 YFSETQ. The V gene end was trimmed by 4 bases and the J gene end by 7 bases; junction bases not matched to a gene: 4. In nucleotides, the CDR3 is TGCGCCAGCAGCCCCGGGACTAGCGGGAGAAATGAGCAGTTCTTC. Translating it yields CASSPGTSGRNEQFF.

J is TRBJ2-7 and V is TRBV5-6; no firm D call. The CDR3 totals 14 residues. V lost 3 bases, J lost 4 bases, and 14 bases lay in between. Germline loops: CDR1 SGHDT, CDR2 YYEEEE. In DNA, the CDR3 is TGTGCCAGCAGCTCGAAACCGGTTCTTTACGAGCAGTACTTC. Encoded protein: CASSSKPVLYEQYF.

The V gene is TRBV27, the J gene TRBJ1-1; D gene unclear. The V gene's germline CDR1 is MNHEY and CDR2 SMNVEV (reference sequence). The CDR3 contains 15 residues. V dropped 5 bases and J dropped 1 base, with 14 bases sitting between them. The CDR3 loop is CASSRSGNRNTEAFF. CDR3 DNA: TGTGCCAGCAGTAGATCCGGGAACAGGAACACTGAAGCTTTCTTT.

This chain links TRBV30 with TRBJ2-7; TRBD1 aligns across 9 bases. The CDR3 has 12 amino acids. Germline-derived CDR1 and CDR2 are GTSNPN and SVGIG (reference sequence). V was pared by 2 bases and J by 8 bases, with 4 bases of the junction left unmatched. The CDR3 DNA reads TGTGCCTGGAGTCAAGACAGGGGGAAGCAGTACTTC. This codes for CAWSQDRGKQYF.

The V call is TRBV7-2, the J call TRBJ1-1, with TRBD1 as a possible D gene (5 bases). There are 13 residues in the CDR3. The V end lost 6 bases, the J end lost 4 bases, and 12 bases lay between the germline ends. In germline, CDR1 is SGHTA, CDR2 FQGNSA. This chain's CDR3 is CASSLGGFTEAFF. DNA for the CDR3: TGTGCCAGCAGTCTGGGGGGGTTCACTGAAGCTTTCTTT. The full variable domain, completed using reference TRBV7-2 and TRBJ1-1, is GAGVSQSPSNKVTEKGKDVELRCDPISGHTALYWYRQSLGQGLEFLIYFQGNSAPDKSGLPSDRFSAERTGGSVSTLTIQRTQQEDSAVYLCASSLGGFTEAFFGQGTRLTVV.

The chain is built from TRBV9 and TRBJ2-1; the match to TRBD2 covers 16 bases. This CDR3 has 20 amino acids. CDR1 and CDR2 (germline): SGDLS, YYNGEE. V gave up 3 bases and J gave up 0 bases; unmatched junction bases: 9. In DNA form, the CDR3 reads TGTGCCAGCAGCGCCGAGGGGGGACTAGCGGGAGGGATCTCCTACAATGAGCAGTTCTTC. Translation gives CASSAEGGLAGGISYNEQFF.

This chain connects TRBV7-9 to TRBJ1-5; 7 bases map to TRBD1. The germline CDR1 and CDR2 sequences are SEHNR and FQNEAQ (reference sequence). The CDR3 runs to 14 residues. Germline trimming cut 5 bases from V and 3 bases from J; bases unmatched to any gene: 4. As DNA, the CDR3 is TGTGCCAGCAGCCTTGGGACAGACAATCAGCCCCAGCATTTT. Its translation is CASSLGTDNQPQHF.

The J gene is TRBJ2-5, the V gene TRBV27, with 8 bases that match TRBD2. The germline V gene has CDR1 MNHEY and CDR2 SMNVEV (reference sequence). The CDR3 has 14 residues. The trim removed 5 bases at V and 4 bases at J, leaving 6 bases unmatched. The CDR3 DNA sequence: TGTGCCAGCAGTCCCGGGGGGGAACGAGAGACCCAGTACTTC. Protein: CASSPGGERETQYF.

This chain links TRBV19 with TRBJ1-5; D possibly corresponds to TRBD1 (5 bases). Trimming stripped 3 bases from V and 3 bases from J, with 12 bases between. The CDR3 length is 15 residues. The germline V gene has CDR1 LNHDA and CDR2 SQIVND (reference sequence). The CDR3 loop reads CASSMGQADNQPQHF. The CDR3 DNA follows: TGTGCCAGTAGTATGGGGCAGGCAGACAATCAGCCCCAGCATTTT. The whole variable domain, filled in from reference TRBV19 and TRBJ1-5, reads DGGITQSPKYLFRKEGQNVTLSCEQNLNHDAMYWYRQDPGQGLRLIYYSQIVNDFQKGDIAEGYSVSREKKESFPLTVTSAQKNPTAFYLCASSMGQADNQPQHFGDGTRLSIL.

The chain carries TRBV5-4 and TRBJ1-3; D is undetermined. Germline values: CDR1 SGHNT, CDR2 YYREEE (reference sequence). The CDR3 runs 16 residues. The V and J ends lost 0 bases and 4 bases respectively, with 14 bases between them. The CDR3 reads CASSLDVNMRGNTIYF. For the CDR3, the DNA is TGTGCCAGCAGCTTGGATGTCAACATGCGGGGAAACACCATATATTTT.

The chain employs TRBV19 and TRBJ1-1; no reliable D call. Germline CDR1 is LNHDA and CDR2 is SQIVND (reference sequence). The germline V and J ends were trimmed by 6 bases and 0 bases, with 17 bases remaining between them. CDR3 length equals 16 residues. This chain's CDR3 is CASSQLRTWVNTEAFF. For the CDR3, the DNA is TGTGCCAGTAGCCAACTAAGAACGTGGGTGAACACTGAAGCTTTCTTT.

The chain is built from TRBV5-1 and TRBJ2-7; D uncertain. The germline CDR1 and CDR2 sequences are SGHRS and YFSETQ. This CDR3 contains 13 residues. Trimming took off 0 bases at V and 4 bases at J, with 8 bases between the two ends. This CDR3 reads CASSLDQAYEQYF. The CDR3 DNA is TGCGCCAGCAGCTTGGATCAGGCTTACGAGCAGTACTTC.

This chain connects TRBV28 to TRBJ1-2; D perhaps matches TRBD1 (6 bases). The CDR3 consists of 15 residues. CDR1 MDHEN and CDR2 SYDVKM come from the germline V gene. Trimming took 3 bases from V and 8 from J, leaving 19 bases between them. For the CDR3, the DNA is TGTGCCAGCAGTTTGGTAGGGGGACGCTTAGGCGGCTACACCTTC. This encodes CASSLVGGRLGGYTF.

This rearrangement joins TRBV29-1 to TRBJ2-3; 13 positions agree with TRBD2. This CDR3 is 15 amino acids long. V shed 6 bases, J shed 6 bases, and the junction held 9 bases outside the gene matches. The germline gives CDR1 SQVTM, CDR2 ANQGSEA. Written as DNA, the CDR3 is TGCAGCGTCGATCGCGTGACTAGCGGGAGGGATACGCAGTATTTT. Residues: CSVDRVTSGRDTQYF.

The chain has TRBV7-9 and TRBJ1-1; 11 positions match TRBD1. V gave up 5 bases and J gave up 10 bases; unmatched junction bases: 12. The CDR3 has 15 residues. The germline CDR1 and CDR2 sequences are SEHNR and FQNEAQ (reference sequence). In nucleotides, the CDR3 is TGTGCCAGCAGCACAAGGGGACAGGGGGTTCGGGGAGCTTTCTTT. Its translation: CASSTRGQGVRGAFF.

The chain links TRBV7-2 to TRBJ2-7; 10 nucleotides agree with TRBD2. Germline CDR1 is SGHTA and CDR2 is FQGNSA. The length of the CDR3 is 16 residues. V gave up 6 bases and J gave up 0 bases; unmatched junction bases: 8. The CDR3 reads CASSYLAGALSYEQYF. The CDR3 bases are TGTGCCAGCAGTTATCTAGCGGGGGCCCTCTCCTACGAGCAGTACTTC.

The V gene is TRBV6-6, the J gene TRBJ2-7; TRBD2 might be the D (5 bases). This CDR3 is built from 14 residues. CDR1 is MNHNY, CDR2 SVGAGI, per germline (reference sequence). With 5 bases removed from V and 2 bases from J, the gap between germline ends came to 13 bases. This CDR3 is CASSPRGGAYEQYF. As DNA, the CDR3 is TGTGCCAGCAGTCCCCGGGGTGGGGCCTACGAGCAGTACTTC.

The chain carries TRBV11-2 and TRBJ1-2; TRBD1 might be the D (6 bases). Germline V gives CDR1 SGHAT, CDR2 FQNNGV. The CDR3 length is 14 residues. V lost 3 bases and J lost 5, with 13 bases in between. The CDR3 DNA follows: TGTGCCAGCAGCTTCTTACAGGGCCCTTATGGCTACACCTTC. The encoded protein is CASSFLQGPYGYTF. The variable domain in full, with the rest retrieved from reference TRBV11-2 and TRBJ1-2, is EAGVAQSPRYKIIEKRQSVAFWCNPISGHATLYWYQQILGQGPKLLIQFQNNGVVDDSQLPKDRFSAERLKGVDSTLKIQPAKLEDSAVYLCASSFLQGPYGYTFGSGTRLTVV.

CDR3 loop: CSAVGQPNTEAFF. The CDR3 coding sequence is TGCAGCGCCGTTGGACAGCCCAACACTGAAGCTTTCTTT. The V and J genes are TRBV29-1 and TRBJ1-1, with TRBD1 as a possible D gene (6 bases). Germline CDR1 and CDR2: SQVTM and ANQGSEA. The germline V and J ends were trimmed by 7 bases and 2 bases, with 14 bases remaining between them. The CDR3 is 13 residues long.

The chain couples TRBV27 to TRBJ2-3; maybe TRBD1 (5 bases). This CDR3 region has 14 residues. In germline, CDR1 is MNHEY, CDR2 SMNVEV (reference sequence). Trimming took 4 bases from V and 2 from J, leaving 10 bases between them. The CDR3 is CASSSRQNTDTQYF. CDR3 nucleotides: TGTGCCAGCAGTTCCCGACAGAACACAGATACGCAGTATTTT.

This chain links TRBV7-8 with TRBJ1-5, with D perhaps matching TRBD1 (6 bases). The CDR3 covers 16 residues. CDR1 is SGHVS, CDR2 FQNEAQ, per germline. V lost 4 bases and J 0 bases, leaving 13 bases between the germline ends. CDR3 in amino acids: CASSSFQGPSNQPQHF. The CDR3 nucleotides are TGTGCCAGCAGCTCCTTCCAGGGGCCTAGCAATCAGCCCCAGCATTTT. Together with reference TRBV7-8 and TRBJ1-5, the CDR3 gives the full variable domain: GAGVSQSPRYKVAKRGQDVALRCDPISGHVSLFWYQQALGQGPEFLTYFQNEAQLDKSGLPSDRFFAERPEGSVSTLKIQRTQQEDSAVYLCASSSFQGPSNQPQHFGDGTRLSIL.

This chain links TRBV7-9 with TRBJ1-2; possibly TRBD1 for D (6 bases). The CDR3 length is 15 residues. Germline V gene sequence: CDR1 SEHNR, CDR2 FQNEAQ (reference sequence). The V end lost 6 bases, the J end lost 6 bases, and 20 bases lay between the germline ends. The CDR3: CASRLNGGRIDGYTF. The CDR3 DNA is TGTGCCAGCAGACTAAACGGGGGGCGGATAGATGGCTACACCTTC.

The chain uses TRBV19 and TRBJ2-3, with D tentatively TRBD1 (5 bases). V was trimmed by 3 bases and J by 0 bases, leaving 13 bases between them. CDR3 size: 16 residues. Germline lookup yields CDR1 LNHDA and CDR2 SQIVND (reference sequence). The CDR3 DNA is TGTGCCAGTAGTATGTGGCGGACAACTAGCACAGATACGCAGTATTTT. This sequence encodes CASSMWRTTSTDTQYF.

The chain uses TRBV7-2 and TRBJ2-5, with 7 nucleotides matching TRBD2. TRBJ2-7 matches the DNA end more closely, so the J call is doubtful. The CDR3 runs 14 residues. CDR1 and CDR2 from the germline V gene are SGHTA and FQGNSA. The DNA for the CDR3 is TGTGCCAGCAACCCCGGGGGAGGGCCCTACGAGCAGTACTTC. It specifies CASNPGGGPYEQYF.

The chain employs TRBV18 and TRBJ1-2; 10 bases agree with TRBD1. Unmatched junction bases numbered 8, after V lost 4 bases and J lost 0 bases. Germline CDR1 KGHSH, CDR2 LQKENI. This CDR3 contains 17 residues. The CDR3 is CASSRRGTGAANYGYTF. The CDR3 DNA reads TGTGCCAGCTCACGGAGAGGGACAGGGGCCGCTAACTATGGCTACACCTTC.

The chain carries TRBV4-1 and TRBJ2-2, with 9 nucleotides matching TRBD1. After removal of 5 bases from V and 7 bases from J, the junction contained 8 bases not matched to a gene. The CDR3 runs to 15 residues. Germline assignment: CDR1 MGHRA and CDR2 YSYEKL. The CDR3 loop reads CASSYRDRAGGELFF. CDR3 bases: TGCGCCAGCAGCTACCGGGACAGGGCAGGCGGGGAGCTGTTTTTT.

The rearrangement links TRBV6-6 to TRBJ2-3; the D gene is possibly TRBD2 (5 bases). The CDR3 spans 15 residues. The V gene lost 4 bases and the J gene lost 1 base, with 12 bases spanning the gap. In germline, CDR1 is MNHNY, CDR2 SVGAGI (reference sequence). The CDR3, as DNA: TGTGCCAGCAGTTCTTCCCGGGAAGGCACAGATACGCAGTATTTT. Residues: CASSSSREGTDTQYF.

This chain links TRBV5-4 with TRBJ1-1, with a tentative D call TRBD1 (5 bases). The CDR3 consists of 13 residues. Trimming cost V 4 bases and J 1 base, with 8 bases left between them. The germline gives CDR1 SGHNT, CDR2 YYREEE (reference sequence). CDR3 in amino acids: CASSPQGNTEAFF. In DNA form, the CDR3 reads TGTGCCAGCAGCCCGCAGGGGAACACTGAAGCTTTCTTT. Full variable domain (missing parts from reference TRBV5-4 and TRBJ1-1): ETGVTQSPTHLIKTRGQQVTLRCSSQSGHNTVSWYQQALGQGPQFIFQYYREEENGRGNFPPRFSGLQFPNYSSELNVNALELDDSALYLCASSPQGNTEAFFGQGTRLTVV.

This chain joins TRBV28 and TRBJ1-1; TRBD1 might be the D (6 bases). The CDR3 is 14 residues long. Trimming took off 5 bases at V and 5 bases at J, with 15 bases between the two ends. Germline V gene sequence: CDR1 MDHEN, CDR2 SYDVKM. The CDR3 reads CASSTPGGRTEAFF. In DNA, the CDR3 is TGTGCCAGCAGTACCCCGGGGGGCCGTACTGAAGCTTTCTTT.

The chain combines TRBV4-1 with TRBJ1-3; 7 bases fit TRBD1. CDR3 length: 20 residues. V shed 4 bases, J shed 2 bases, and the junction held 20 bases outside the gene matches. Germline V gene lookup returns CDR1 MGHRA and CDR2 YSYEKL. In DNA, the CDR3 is TGCGCCAGCAGCCCCAAGTTAGGGATCACAGGGGACACTCCTGGAAACACCATATATTTT. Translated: CASSPKLGITGDTPGNTIYF.